The entry that follows covers one T cell receptor (beta chain) sequence. This specimen comes from a study of blood T cell repertoires in COVID-19. Only in-frame clones appear in the TCRdb table, and some are missing; sequencing was by immunoSEQ multiplex PCR. The sample gives approximately 160,000 clones, approximately 80% of which show up once; roughly 6% is in the top ten. Residents of about 25 US areas, aged about 18 to 100 years, made up the participants. CDR3 length equals 13 residues. V lost 6 bases and J lost 8, with 19 bases in between. Germline loops: CDR1 SQVTM, CDR2 ANQGSEA. This sequence joins TRBV29-1 and TRBJ1-2; D remains ambiguous. This sequence originates from a man aged 40-49 years who had recovered from COVID-19. The sample consisted of PBMCs or T cells enriched from blood (not recorded which). CDR3 DNA: TGCAGCGTCGCTTCCGCCTCGAGGCAGGGCTACACCTTC. This translates into CSVASASRQGYTF.